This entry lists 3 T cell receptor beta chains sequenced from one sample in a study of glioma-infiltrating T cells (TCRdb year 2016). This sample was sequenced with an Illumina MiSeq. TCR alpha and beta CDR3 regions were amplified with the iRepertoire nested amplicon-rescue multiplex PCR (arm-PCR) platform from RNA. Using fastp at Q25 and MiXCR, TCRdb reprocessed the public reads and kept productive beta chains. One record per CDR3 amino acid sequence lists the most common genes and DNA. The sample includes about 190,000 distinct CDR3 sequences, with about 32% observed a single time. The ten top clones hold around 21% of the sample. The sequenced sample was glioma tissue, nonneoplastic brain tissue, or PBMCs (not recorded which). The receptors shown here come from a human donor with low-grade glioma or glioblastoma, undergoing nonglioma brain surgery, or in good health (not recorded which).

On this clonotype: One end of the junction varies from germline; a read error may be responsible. CDR3 amino acids: CASSTRPGALVNTKAFF. CDR3 coding DNA: TGTGCCAGCAGCACACGGCCGGGGGCGTTGGTGAACACTAAAGCTTTCTTT. V gene TRBV9 combines with J gene TRBJ1-1, with a weak D call TRBD1 (6 bases). This CDR3 region has 17 residues. Germline V gives CDR1 SGDLS, CDR2 YYNGEE.

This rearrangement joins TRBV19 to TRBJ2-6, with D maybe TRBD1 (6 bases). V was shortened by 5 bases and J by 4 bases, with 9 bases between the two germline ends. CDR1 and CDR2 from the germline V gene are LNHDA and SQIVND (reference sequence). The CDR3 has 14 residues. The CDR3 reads CASSEQGGANVLTF. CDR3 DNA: TGTGCCAGTAGTGAACAGGGAGGGGCCAACGTCCTGACTTTC.

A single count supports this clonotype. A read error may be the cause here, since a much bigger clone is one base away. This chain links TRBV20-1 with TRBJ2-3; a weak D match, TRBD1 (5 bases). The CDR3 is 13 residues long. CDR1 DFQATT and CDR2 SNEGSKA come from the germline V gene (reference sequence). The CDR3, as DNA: TGCAGTTTTAGAGACCCGAACACAGGTACGCAGTATTTT. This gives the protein CSFRDPNTGTQYF.